This TCR beta chain was sequenced during a study of T-cell reconstitution after alpha-beta-depleted transplantation in children. Overall study findings and caveats: Most T-cell counts and diversity one year after the transplant came from T cells that were newly produced.

Unique molecular identifiers were used in preparing the TCRbeta library. TCRdb analysed the PCR reads with MiXCR anew, one entry per CDR3 protein. The sample has over 200,000 distinct CDR3 sequences; 8.4% are singletons. Of note for this clonotype: Antigen unknown.

The receptor was isolated from a male patient aged 2 to 10 who had a stem cell transplant for acute myeloid leukemia, so the T cells may come from the graft donor. The sequencing here drew on PBMCs, mostly from graft donor cells, taken 360 days after TCRalphabeta/CD19-depleted stem cell transplant.

CDR3 nucleotide sequence: TGTGCCAGCAGTTTTAAGGGTACGACTGAAGCTTTCTTT. Translating it yields CASSFKGTTEAFF. The V gene is TRBV6-5, the J gene TRBJ1-1; D gene ambiguous. This CDR3 spans 13 amino acids. V was trimmed by 4 bases and J by 5 bases, leaving 11 bases between them. Germline CDR1 is MNHEY and CDR2 is SVGAGI.